These 8 T cell receptor beta chains originate from one sample sequenced in a study of shared clonotypes between healthy human individuals. Assay used: immunoSEQ multiplex PCR; TCRdb lists only in-frame clones, some missing. The profile shows some 1.4 million clones, roughly 96% of them singletons. Material: naive CD4+ T cells sorted from blood. The subset: CD45RA+ positively selected. Every receptor here comes from a man between 25 and 39 years old in good health.

This chain joins TRBV9 and TRBJ2-7, with 10 bases fitting TRBD2. Germline assignment: CDR1 SGDLS and CDR2 YYNGEE. V was clipped by 3 bases and J by 7 bases; unmatched bases: 10. This CDR3 contains 15 residues. The CDR3 loop reads CASSAQREGLGEQYF. The CDR3 DNA reads TGTGCCAGCAGCGCCCAGCGGGAGGGCCTAGGGGAGCAGTACTTC. Complete variable domain (other parts from reference TRBV9 and TRBJ2-7): DSGVTQTPKHLITATGQRVTLRCSPRSGDLSVYWYQQSLDQGLQFLIQYYNGEERAKGNILERFSAQQFPDLHSELNLSSLELGDSALYFCASSAQREGLGEQYFGPGTRLTVT.

The chain has TRBV13 and TRBJ2-2; D gene uncertain. V lost 5 bases and J lost 6, with 4 bases in between. CDR3 length equals 11 residues. Germline assignment: CDR1 PRHDT and CDR2 FYEKMQ (reference sequence). In nucleotides, the CDR3 is TGTGCCAGCAGCAGTCCCGGGGAGCTGTTTTTT. Translating gives CASSSPGELFF. The full variable domain, its missing parts supplied by reference TRBV13 and TRBJ2-2, is AAGVIQSPRHLIKEKRETATLKCYPIPRHDTVYWYQQGPGQDPQFLISFYEKMQSDKGSIPDRFSAQQFSDYHSELNMSSLELGDSALYFCASSSPGELFFGEGSRLTVL.

This sequence joins TRBV7-9 and TRBJ1-1, with D perhaps TRBD1 (5 bases). The CDR3 contains 13 residues. Germline V gives CDR1 SEHNR, CDR2 FQNEAQ (reference sequence). Trimming shortened V by 4 bases and J by 7 bases, and 13 bases separated the two germline ends. CDR3 nucleotides: TGTGCCAGCAGCTATCAGGGTGGAGTTGAAGCTTTCTTT. Translation: CASSYQGGVEAFF.

The V gene is TRBV18, the J gene TRBJ2-3; D is unclear. This CDR3 comprises 14 residues. Germline CDR1 reads KGHSH; CDR2 reads LQKENI. With 4 bases removed from V and 1 base from J, the gap between germline ends came to 9 bases. The CDR3 nucleotides read TGTGCCAGCTCACTGCTCCGGGGCACAGATACGCAGTATTTT. Amino acid sequence: CASSLLRGTDTQYF.

This rearrangement joins TRBV2 to TRBJ2-7; tentative D call: TRBD1 (6 bases). Trimming took 3 bases from V and 4 from J, leaving 10 bases between them. The CDR3 sequence is 13 residues long. Looked up from germline, CDR1 is SNHLY and CDR2 is FYNNEI. CDR3 in DNA: TGTGCCAGCAGTGACGGACAGACATACGAGCAGTACTTC. This sequence encodes CASSDGQTYEQYF. The complete variable domain, with remaining parts taken from reference TRBV2 and TRBJ2-7, reads EPEVTQTPSHQVTQMGQEVILRCVPISNHLYFYWYRQILGQKVEFLVSFYNNEISEKSEIFDDQFSVERPDGSNFTLKIRSTKLEDSAMYFCASSDGQTYEQYFGPGTRLTVT.

The V and J genes are TRBV9 and TRBJ2-1; TRBD2 aligns across 7 bases. J gave up 4 bases and V 1 base, and 8 bases lay outside the gene matches. The length of the CDR3 is 16 residues. CDR1 is SGDLS and CDR2 is YYNGEE in the germline V gene. CDR3 region: CASSVSGLAEYNEQFF. Here the CDR3 DNA reads TGTGCCAGCAGCGTATCGGGCCTAGCGGAGTACAATGAGCAGTTCTTC.

This chain links TRBV5-6 with TRBJ2-1; 12 nucleotides align to TRBD2. This CDR3 region has 16 residues. Per the germline V gene, CDR1 is SGHDT and CDR2 is YYEEEE. With 2 bases clipped from V and 2 bases from J, the junction kept 2 bases outside the gene matches. In DNA form, the CDR3 reads TGTGCCAGCAGCTTTCGGACTAGCGGGACCTACAATGAGCAGTTCTTC. Its translation is CASSFRTSGTYNEQFF.

The chain recombines TRBV7-6 with TRBJ2-2; D is unclear. This CDR3 has 13 amino acids. The germline gives CDR1 SGHVS, CDR2 FNYEAQ. Trimming stripped 1 base from V and 6 bases from J, with 6 bases between. The CDR3 protein is CASSLGIPGELFF. The CDR3 DNA reads as TGTGCCAGCAGCTTAGGCATCCCCGGGGAGCTGTTTTTT. The full variable domain, rest sourced from reference TRBV7-6 and TRBJ2-2, is GAGVSQSPRYKVTKRGQDVALRCDPISGHVSLYWYRQALGQGPEFLTYFNYEAQQDKSGLPNDRFSAERPEGSISTLTIQRTEQRDSAMYRCASSLGIPGELFFGEGSRLTVL.